This is a list of T cell receptor beta chains from one sample in a study of blood T cell repertoires in COVID-19. Sequencing used immunoSEQ multiplex PCR; TCRdb keeps in-frame clones, though not all of them. This table has some 200,000 clones, roughly nine tenths appearing once. Sequenced input: peripheral blood. These receptors were collected from a woman in her sixties or seventies with acute or convalescent COVID-19. CDR3s include the opening cysteine and the closing phenylalanine or tryptophan. D genes are given only for firm matches. Clone size is stated in some rows and not others, as once, few, many or a class when expanded.

TRBV7-2,-,TRBJ2-5,TRBD1,CASSLAGTGRWETQYF,TGTGCCAGCAGCTTAGCGGGGACAGGGAGGTGGGAGACCCAGTACTTC
TRBV2,-,TRBJ2-5,TRBD1,CASGGQGSGETQYF,TGTGCCAGCGGGGGACAGGGGTCGGGAGAGACCCAGTACTTC
TRBV6-6,-,TRBJ1-2,TRBD1,CASNPGQGRYGYTF,TGTGCCAGCAACCCGGGACAGGGTCGCTATGGCTACACCTTC
TRBV7-9,-,TRBJ2-7,-,CASSPRRALLGEQYF,TGTGCCAGCAGCCCCCGCAGGGCCCTATTGGGCGAGCAGTACTTC
TRBV19,-,TRBJ2-2,-,CASTTRKTSIGTGELFF,TGTGCCAGTACCACCAGAAAGACTAGTATTGGGACCGGGGAGCTGTTTTTT
TRBV5-1,-,TRBJ2-5,TRBD2,CASSLGTSMYQETQYF,TGCGCCAGCAGCTTAGGGACTAGCATGTACCAAGAGACCCAGTACTTC
TRBV5-1,-,TRBJ1-6,TRBD1,CASRPDRMISPLHF,TGCGCCTCACGACCGGACAGGATGATCTCACCCCTCCACTTT
TRBV12-3/TRBV12-4,-,TRBJ1-1,TRBD1,CASSSSTGGEAFF,TGTGCCAGCAGTTCGTCGACAGGGGGTGAAGCTTTCTTT
TRBV5-5,once,TRBJ1-2,TRBD1,CASSRGTGINYGYTF,TGTGCCAGCAGCCGCGGGACAGGGATTAACTATGGCTACACCTTC
TRBV24-1,-,TRBJ2-3,-,CATSESGGTDTQYF,TGTGCCACCAGTGAGTCGGGTGGCACAGATACGCAGTATTTT
TRBV18,-,TRBJ2-1,TRBD2,CASSPLGLAGAVEQFF,TGTGCCAGCTCACCACTTGGACTAGCGGGAGCGGTTGAGCAGTTCTTC
TRBV5-1,-,TRBJ1-1,TRBD1,CASSFGLGGANTEAFF,TGCGCCAGCAGCTTTGGCCTAGGGGGCGCGAACACTGAAGCTTTCTTT
TRBV11-2,-,TRBJ2-7,TRBD1,CASSLMGQVSSYEQYF,TGTGCCAGCAGCTTAATGGGACAGGTCTCCTCCTACGAGCAGTACTTC
TRBV6-5,-,TRBJ1-4,-,CASSYGGKGTNEKLFF,TGTGCCAGCAGTTACGGAGGGAAAGGAACTAATGAAAAACTGTTTTTT
TRBV4-3,once,TRBJ1-5,TRBD1,CASSQGTGVNRPQHF,TGCGCCAGCAGCCAAGGGACAGGGGTCAATCGGCCCCAGCATTTT
TRBV20-1,-,TRBJ2-7,TRBD2,CSASTSGSRNEQYF,TGCAGTGCTAGTACTAGCGGGAGTCGTAACGAGCAGTACTTC
TRBV28,-,TRBJ1-2,TRBD1,CASSSPGTGGIYGYTF,TGTGCCAGCAGTTCACCCGGGACAGGGGGCATCTATGGCTACACCTTC
TRBV11-2,-,TRBJ2-5,TRBD1,CASRPRGTGGLKTQYF,TGTGCCAGCAGACCAAGAGGGACAGGGGGCTTGAAGACCCAGTACTTC
TRBV6-5,-,TRBJ2-3,-,CASSYSRAGAGDTQYF,TGTGCCAGCAGTTACTCGAGGGCGGGGGCAGGTGATACGCAGTATTTT
TRBV6-6,-,TRBJ2-7,TRBD1,CASTRTGLEYEQYF,TGTGCCAGCACTCGGACAGGCTTGGAATACGAGCAGTACTTC
TRBV24-1,-,TRBJ2-1,-,CATSPPGEARQFF,TGTGCCACCAGCCCCCCCGGGGAAGCCAGGCAGTTCTTC
TRBV19,-,TRBJ2-1,-,CASSTTPPSYNEQFF,TGTGCCAGTAGTACGACTCCCCCCTCCTACAATGAGCAGTTCTTC
TRBV7-3,-,TRBJ2-1,TRBD2,CASSLGASGSNEQFF,TGTGCCAGCAGCTTAGGGGCTAGCGGGAGCAATGAGCAGTTCTTC
TRBV10-2,-,TRBJ2-1,TRBD1,CASRETGIYEQFF,TGCGCCAGCAGGGAGACAGGGATCTATGAGCAGTTCTTC
TRBV18,-,TRBJ1-5,-,CASSPQQGQNQPQHF,TGTGCCAGCTCACCTCAACAGGGTCAAAATCAGCCCCAGCATTTT
TRBV18,-,TRBJ2-1,-,CASSPPGDSYNEQFF,TGTGCCAGCTCACCTCCAGGGGACTCCTACAATGAGCAGTTCTTC
TRBV28,-,TRBJ1-6,-,CASRGGGEMNSPLHF,TGTGCCAGCAGGGGGGGTGGCGAAATGAATTCACCCCTCCACTTT
TRBV5-1,-,TRBJ1-2,-,CASSLMPPGNYGYTF,TGCGCCAGCAGCTTGATGCCGCCAGGGAACTATGGCTACACCTTC
TRBV6-6,-,TRBJ1-2,TRBD1,CASNRGDYGYTF,TGTGCCAGCAACAGGGGTGACTATGGCTACACCTTC
TRBV11-2,-,TRBJ1-6,TRBD1,CASSPGQGRTSYNSPLHF,TGTGCCAGCAGCCCGGGACAGGGTCGGACCTCCTATAATTCACCCCTCCACTTT
TRBV10-2,-,TRBJ1-4,TRBD1,CASSRGRGGTSEKLFF,TGCGCCAGTTCCAGGGGGAGAGGTGGCACTAGTGAAAAACTGTTTTTT
TRBV11-2,-,TRBJ1-4,TRBD1,CASSSGGAKEKLFF,TGTGCCAGCAGCTCAGGGGGCGCGAAGGAAAAACTGTTTTTT
TRBV5-6,-,TRBJ1-5,-,CASSLTGNSNQPQHF,TGTGCCAGCAGCTTGACAGGAAACAGCAATCAGCCCCAGCATTTT
TRBV24-1,-,TRBJ2-5,TRBD2,CATSEPGTRGETQYF,TGTGCCACCAGTGAACCCGGGACTAGGGGCGAGACCCAGTACTTC
TRBV5-6,-,TRBJ1-2,-,CASSPSPGDGYTF,TGTGCCAGCAGCCCCAGTCCGGGGGATGGCTACACCTTC
TRBV10-3,-,TRBJ2-2,-,CAISQEGKGGRAGTGELFF,TGTGCCATCAGTCAAGAGGGGAAAGGGGGGAGGGCCGGTACCGGGGAGCTGTTTTTT
TRBV7-9,-,TRBJ1-3,-,CASSSDSSSGNTIYF,TGTGCCAGCAGCTCCGACTCAAGCTCTGGAAACACCATATATTTT
TRBV5-6,-,TRBJ1-3,-,CASRQAGSGNTIYF,TGTGCCAGCAGGCAGGCTGGCTCTGGAAACACCATATATTTT
TRBV29-1,-,TRBJ2-7,-,CSVGVSSYEQYF,TGCAGCGTTGGTGTCAGCTCCTACGAGCAGTACTTC
TRBV6-5,-,TRBJ2-3,TRBD2,CASRPTSGSTDTQYF,TGTGCCAGCAGGCCCACTAGCGGAAGCACAGATACGCAGTATTTT
TRBV6-6,once,TRBJ2-3,-,CASSWRGGATDTQYF,TGTGCCAGCAGTTGGAGGGGGGGAGCCACAGATACGCAGTATTTT
TRBV18,-,TRBJ2-3,TRBD2,CASSPLREITDTQYF,TGTGCCAGCTCACCACTGCGGGAGATCACAGATACGCAGTATTTT
TRBV7-2,-,TRBJ2-1,-,CASSLAQTEQFF,TGTGCCAGCAGCTTAGCACAGACCGAGCAGTTCTTC
TRBV3-1/TRBV3-2,-,TRBJ1-6,-,CASSPDLRVFSPLHF,TGTGCCAGCAGCCCCGACCTCCGGGTTTTTTCGCCCCTCCACTTT
TRBV28,-,TRBJ2-5,TRBD2,CASSLTLAGVETQYF,TGTGCCAGCAGTTTAACTCTAGCGGGAGTAGAGACCCAGTACTTC
TRBV10-3,-,TRBJ1-2,TRBD1,CAISGQGSGYGYTF,TGTGCCATCAGCGGACAGGGAAGCGGGTATGGCTACACCTTC
TRBV28,few,TRBJ1-4,TRBD1,CASSIPGQNNEKLFF,TGTGCCAGCAGTATCCCGGGACAGAATAATGAAAAACTGTTTTTT
TRBV7-9,once,TRBJ1-4,-,CASTARGGVEKLFF,TGTGCCAGCACCGCCCGAGGGGGGGTTGAAAAACTGTTTTTT
TRBV7-8,-,TRBJ2-2,-,CASRSSGSAGELFF,TGTGCCAGCAGGTCATCAGGGTCGGCCGGGGAGCTGTTTTTT
TRBV27,few,TRBJ1-1,TRBD1,CASRPWTGGDAFF,TGTGCCAGCAGACCCTGGACAGGGGGCGACGCTTTCTTT
TRBV15,once,TRBJ2-7,TRBD2,CATSRDLSSGRPYEQYF,TGTGCCACCAGCAGAGATCTTTCTAGCGGGAGGCCCTACGAGCAGTACTTC